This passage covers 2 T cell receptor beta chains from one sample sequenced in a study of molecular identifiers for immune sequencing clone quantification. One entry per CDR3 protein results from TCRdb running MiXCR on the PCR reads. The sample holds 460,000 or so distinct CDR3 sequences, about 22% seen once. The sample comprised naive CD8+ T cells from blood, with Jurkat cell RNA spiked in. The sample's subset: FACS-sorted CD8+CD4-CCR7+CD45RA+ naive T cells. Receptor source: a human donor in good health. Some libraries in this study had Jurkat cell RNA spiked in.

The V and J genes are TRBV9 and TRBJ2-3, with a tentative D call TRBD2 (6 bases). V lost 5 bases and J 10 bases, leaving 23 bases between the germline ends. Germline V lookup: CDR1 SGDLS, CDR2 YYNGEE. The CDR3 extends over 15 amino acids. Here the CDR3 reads CASSSGRWPPMAQYF. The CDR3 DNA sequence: TGTGCCAGCAGTAGCGGCAGATGGCCCCCGATGGCGCAGTATTTT.

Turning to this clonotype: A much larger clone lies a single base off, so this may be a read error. The CDR3 loop is CASSGLAGDNQYF. CDR3 in DNA: TGTGCCAGCAGCGGACTAGCGGGGGATAATCAGTACTTC. The chain has TRBV11-2 and TRBJ2-5; 13 bases map to TRBD2. This CDR3 contains 13 residues. J gave up 11 bases and V 5 bases, and 5 bases lay outside the gene matches. Germline loops: CDR1 SGHAT, CDR2 FQNNGV.